The 17 T cell receptor beta chains below come from one sample, sequenced in a study of PD-L1 blockade in urothelial cancer. Documented time point: peripheral blood 6 weeks after treatment start. Generated by immunoSEQ multiplex PCR, the TCRdb table keeps only in-frame clones and is missing some. This sample has around 100,000 clones, with roughly 90% found just once. The sequences come from PBMCs, collected around atezolizumab (anti-PD-L1) treatment. The receptors here all came from a man in his sixties with urothelial cancer.

V usage is TRBV4-2 and J usage is TRBJ2-3; 10 bases map to TRBD2. Germline V gives CDR1 LGHNA, CDR2 YNFKEQ. This CDR3 has 18 amino acids. V was clipped by 4 bases and J by 5 bases; unmatched bases: 15. The CDR3, as DNA: TGTGCCAGCAGCCGCAACCCGAGCGGGAGGGCCCGTATAGATACGCAGTATTTT. It codes for CASSRNPSGRARIDTQYF.

The chain employs TRBV4-2 and TRBJ2-5; D is perhaps TRBD2 (6 bases). Deletions cut 3 bases from V and 5 bases from J, with 22 bases between. The CDR3 is 17 amino acids. Germline V CDR1 and CDR2: LGHNA, YNFKEQ. Here the CDR3 reads CASSQRGGGTRYETQYF. The CDR3, as DNA: TGTGCCAGCAGCCAGAGGGGTGGCGGGACTCGATACGAGACCCAGTACTTC.

The rearrangement links TRBV19 to TRBJ2-2; D is unclear. The CDR3 has 14 amino acids. The V gene's germline CDR1 is LNHDA and CDR2 SQIVND (reference sequence). Trimming took off 2 bases at V and 5 bases at J, with 9 bases between the two ends. Here the CDR3 DNA reads TGTGCCAGTAGTATAACAGAAGCTACCGGGGAGCTGTTTTTT. It encodes CASSITEATGELFF.

The chain links TRBV5-6 to TRBJ2-7; 10 nucleotides match TRBD1. Germline CDR1 is SGHDT and CDR2 is YYEEEE. The CDR3 contains 15 residues. V lost 2 bases to trimming and J lost 6 bases; unmatched junction nucleotides: 8. The CDR3 nucleotides are TGTGCCAGCAGCTTCTCCCCCGGACAGGGGGGCGAGCAGTACTTC. Amino acid sequence: CASSFSPGQGGEQYF.

V is TRBV27 and J is TRBJ2-1; 9 bases line up with TRBD2. CDR3 length: 15 amino acids. The germline CDR1 and CDR2 sequences are MNHEY and SMNVEV (reference sequence). With V trimmed by 3 bases and J by 6 bases, 6 bases remained unmatched. The CDR3 DNA sequence: TGTGCCAGCAGTTTCCCGGGACTAGCTGGCAATGAGCAGTTCTTC. Translating gives CASSFPGLAGNEQFF.

The chain has TRBV7-2 and TRBJ2-2; 10 bases map to TRBD1. The germline gives CDR1 SGHTA, CDR2 FQGNSA. This CDR3 contains 16 residues. Unmatched junction bases numbered 8, after V lost 5 bases and J lost 5 bases. The CDR3 DNA sequence: TGTGCCAGCAGCAAGTCCGGGACAGGGGATACCGGGGAGCTGTTTTTT. Its translation is CASSKSGTGDTGELFF.

The chain couples TRBV5-1 to TRBJ1-1; the D gene is possibly TRBD1 (5 bases). Between the trimmed V and J ends, which lost 4 bases and 3 bases, there was a span of 16 bases. Germline V gives CDR1 SGHRS, CDR2 YFSETQ. There are 15 residues in the CDR3. The CDR3 is CASSLLPGEDTEAFF. The DNA for the CDR3 is TGCGCCAGCAGCCTTTTACCGGGGGAGGACACTGAAGCTTTCTTT.

The J gene is TRBJ2-2, the V gene TRBV7-2; the match to TRBD1 covers 8 bases. The trim removed 4 bases at V and 5 bases at J, leaving 9 bases unmatched. The CDR3 spans 16 residues. CDR1 is SGHTA and CDR2 is FQGNSA in the germline V gene. The CDR3 DNA reads TGTGCCAGCAGCTCCGCGACAGGGGCGGTTACCGGGGAGCTGTTTTTT. This gives the protein CASSSATGAVTGELFF.

The chain employs TRBV4-2 and TRBJ2-3; tentatively, D is TRBD1 (6 bases). This CDR3 region has 15 residues. Looked up from germline, CDR1 is LGHNA and CDR2 is YNFKEQ. The V gene lost 2 bases and the J gene lost 6 bases, with 15 bases spanning the gap. CDR3 amino acids: CASSQKQGVMDTQYF. Here the CDR3 DNA reads TGTGCCAGCAGCCAAAAACAGGGAGTAATGGATACGCAGTATTTT.

The chain's CDR3 is CASSIPTGLGGYTF. CDR3 in DNA: TGTGCCAGTAGTATCCCGACAGGGCTGGGCGGCTACACCTTC. The chain joins TRBV19 to TRBJ1-2; 7 bases agree with TRBD1. The CDR3 spans 14 residues. Trimming cost V 3 bases and J 8 bases; bases outside gene matches: 9. CDR1 is LNHDA and CDR2 is SQIVND in the germline V gene (reference sequence).

The V gene is TRBV13, the J gene TRBJ2-3, with D possibly matching TRBD2 (6 bases). The CDR3 is 13 amino acids. V dropped 5 bases and J dropped 3 bases, with 9 bases sitting between them. Germline-derived CDR1 and CDR2 are PRHDT and FYEKMQ (reference sequence). The CDR3 region is CASSGLRTDTQYF. DNA of the CDR3: TGTGCCAGCAGCGGACTACGTACAGATACGCAGTATTTT.

The rearrangement links TRBV5-6 to TRBJ1-2; D possibly corresponds to TRBD1 (6 bases). The CDR3 length is 16 residues. V shed 4 bases and J shed 0 bases, with 16 bases lying between them. Germline V gene data show CDR1 as SGHDT and CDR2 as YYEEEE. CDR3 DNA sequence: TGTGCCAGCAGCCCATCCCGGGACAAAGCTAACTATGGCTACACCTTC. This translates into CASSPSRDKANYGYTF.

This clone was picked up a small number of times. The J gene is TRBJ1-6, the V gene TRBV27; 10 bases align to TRBD1. The CDR3 covers 16 residues. The junction had 9 bases not matched to a gene; V was cut back by 4 bases and J by 9 bases. Per the germline V gene, CDR1 is MNHEY and CDR2 is SMNVEV (reference sequence). Written as DNA, the CDR3 is TGTGCCAGCAGTTCGGCCTCGGGGACAGGGGCTTCACCCCTCCACTTT. It encodes CASSSASGTGASPLHF.

J is TRBJ2-7 and V is TRBV11-2; D uncertain. Between the trimmed V and J ends, which lost 2 bases and 6 bases, there was a span of 11 bases. The CDR3 runs 13 residues. In germline, CDR1 is SGHAT, CDR2 FQNNGV. CDR3 protein: CASSLFSGTEQYF. CDR3 sequence (DNA): TGTGCCAGCAGCTTATTTTCGGGTACCGAGCAGTACTTC.

This clone showed up just a few times. The rearrangement joins TRBV11-3 to TRBJ2-1; perhaps TRBD1 as D (6 bases). Per germline, CDR1 SGHNT and CDR2 YENEEA. The CDR3 extends over 13 amino acids. Deletions cut 1 base from V and 8 bases from J, with 9 bases between. The CDR3 nucleotides are TGTGCCAGCAGCTTAGGACAGGTCGATGAGCAGTTCTTC. Residues: CASSLGQVDEQFF.

V and J are TRBV7-2 and TRBJ2-1; 9 bases agree with TRBD1. The ends lost 5 bases at V and 6 bases at J; junction bases unmatched: 2. The CDR3 covers 13 residues. Germline V gives CDR1 SGHTA, CDR2 FQGNSA. Here the CDR3 DNA reads TGTGCCAGCAGCCGGGACAGGGTCAATGAGCAGTTCTTC. It specifies CASSRDRVNEQFF.

CDR3 region: CASSKGLIQETQYF. The CDR3 nucleotides read TGTGCCAGTAGTAAGGGACTAATACAAGAGACCCAGTACTTC. The chain uses TRBV19 and TRBJ2-5; 7 bases line up with TRBD2. This CDR3 comprises 14 residues. Germline V gene lookup returns CDR1 LNHDA and CDR2 SQIVND (reference sequence). After removal of 4 bases from V and 2 bases from J, the junction contained 4 bases not matched to a gene.